This is a list of T cell receptor beta chains from one sample in a study of regulatory T cells in long-lasting Graves disease. TCRdb processed the multiplex PCR reads anew with MiXCR; each CDR3 protein has one entry. The table has roughly 300,000 distinct CDR3 sequences, 15% to 20% seen once. This specimen consisted of peripheral blood mononuclear cells (PBMCs), obtained when the disease was refractory, from a patient treated with antithyroid drugs. These receptors were taken from a female donor with Graves disease. Each CDR3 is given without its conserved first and last residue. The order of the fields is D gene, J gene, V gene, CDR3 protein. D genes are given only for firm matches.

d_call: NA
j_call: TRBJ1-5
v_call: TRBV28
cdr3_aa: ASSLWGLGQDSNQPQH

d_call: NA
j_call: TRBJ1-4
v_call: TRBV7-8
cdr3_aa: ASSFDPNPDEKLF

d_call: NA
j_call: TRBJ1-1
v_call: TRBV5-1
cdr3_aa: ASSLVSDMGSEAF

d_call: TRBD1
j_call: TRBJ1-1
v_call: TRBV4-1
cdr3_aa: ASSQGRGQGGTF

d_call: NA
j_call: TRBJ1-1
v_call: TRBV29-1
cdr3_aa: SVEEPTIMTEAF

d_call: TRBD2
j_call: TRBJ2-5
v_call: TRBV11-2
cdr3_aa: ASSSAAGVFGTQY

d_call: TRBD1
j_call: TRBJ1-1
v_call: TRBV4-1
cdr3_aa: ASSQMQGARAF

d_call: TRBD1
j_call: TRBJ2-7
v_call: TRBV20-1
cdr3_aa: SVQGQGKTYEQY

d_call: TRBD1
j_call: TRBJ1-1
v_call: TRBV7-9
cdr3_aa: ASSLKSGQGYYQPQLNTEAF

d_call: NA
j_call: TRBJ2-1
v_call: TRBV29-1
cdr3_aa: SVVQSSYNEQF

d_call: TRBD2
j_call: TRBJ2-7
v_call: TRBV10-3
cdr3_aa: AISDRTSGKQY

d_call: NA
j_call: TRBJ2-2
v_call: TRBV2
cdr3_aa: ASTPWGTGELF

d_call: TRBD1
j_call: TRBJ2-4
v_call: TRBV5-1
cdr3_aa: ASRDTGTGNLAKNIQY

d_call: TRBD1
j_call: TRBJ2-7
v_call: TRBV27
cdr3_aa: ASSPWDSYYEQY

d_call: NA
j_call: TRBJ1-5
v_call: TRBV5-6
cdr3_aa: ASSLGGRGDQPQH

d_call: NA
j_call: TRBJ2-1
v_call: TRBV6-9
cdr3_aa: ASSYSQGVRYNEQF

d_call: TRBD1
j_call: TRBJ2-7
v_call: TRBV6-1
cdr3_aa: ASRSGTGLTEQY

d_call: NA
j_call: TRBJ1-2
v_call: TRBV3-1
cdr3_aa: ASSHRDGNYGYT

d_call: TRBD1
j_call: TRBJ1-2
v_call: TRBV4-1
cdr3_aa: ASSHAGTGNGYT

d_call: NA
j_call: TRBJ1-5
v_call: TRBV7-6
cdr3_aa: ASSPAGTLSQPQH

d_call: NA
j_call: TRBJ2-7
v_call: TRBV4-1
cdr3_aa: ASSQEEFSYEQY

d_call: NA
j_call: TRBJ2-5
v_call: TRBV7-8
cdr3_aa: ASSADSNQETQY

d_call: TRBD1
j_call: TRBJ2-7
v_call: TRBV5-6
cdr3_aa: ASSLGGGEAYEQY

d_call: TRBD1
j_call: TRBJ1-5
v_call: TRBV6-9
cdr3_aa: ASSYSVLLGQAHQPQH

d_call: NA
j_call: TRBJ1-1
v_call: TRBV29-1
cdr3_aa: SAPGSPEAF

d_call: TRBD1
j_call: TRBJ1-1
v_call: TRBV7-9
cdr3_aa: ASSLGTGIKGTEAF

d_call: NA
j_call: TRBJ1-5
v_call: TRBV11-2
cdr3_aa: ASSLGSYLRQPQH

d_call: NA
j_call: TRBJ1-5
v_call: TRBV6-2/TRBV6-3
cdr3_aa: ASSYRGTAYSNQPQH

d_call: TRBD1
j_call: TRBJ2-7
v_call: TRBV2
cdr3_aa: ASRERQGPVEQY

d_call: NA
j_call: TRBJ2-7
v_call: TRBV5-1
cdr3_aa: ASSFENYEQY

d_call: TRBD2
j_call: TRBJ2-7
v_call: TRBV5-1
cdr3_aa: ASSLGRLAAPYEQY

d_call: NA
j_call: TRBJ2-7
v_call: TRBV20-1
cdr3_aa: SAALTGSYEQY

d_call: TRBD1
j_call: TRBJ1-1
v_call: TRBV28
cdr3_aa: ASRTGTGAMNTEAF

d_call: NA
j_call: TRBJ2-5
v_call: TRBV5-1
cdr3_aa: ASSRLDLPLGETQY